This entry features one TCR beta chain sequence. Through negative isolation, CD4+ and CD8+ T cells were obtained, while TEMRA cells were enriched using FACS. Germline assignment: CDR1 KGHSH and CDR2 LQKENI. CDR3 length equals 15 residues. V was clipped by 8 bases and J by 0 bases, with 14 bases between them. These data come from a study of CD8 T cells in Susac syndrome. RNA, at roughly 0.45 to 1 ug, was reverse transcribed with random hexamers. TCRdb re-called the immunoSEQ multiplex PCR reads with MiXCR, one entry per CDR3 protein. The table includes around 300,000 distinct CDR3 sequences, roughly nine tenths detected once.

This chain joins TRBV18 and TRBJ1-3; D gene uncertain. Material for sequencing was CD4+ T cells from PBMCs. This TCR was sampled from a human donor with multiple sclerosis. CDR3 protein: CASAAGVGSGNTIYF. Written as DNA, the CDR3 is TGTGCCAGCGCCGCTGGGGTCGGCTCTGGAAACACCATATATTTT.